This T cell receptor (beta chain) was retrieved from a study of long-term antiretroviral therapy in people with HIV (dated by TCRdb to between 2021 and 2024). Study-wide context: The earliest samples were collected about a decade before the 2015 WHO recommendation for immediate ART, when ART was typically delayed until CD4 counts fell. A retrospective serial study tested whether changes in peripheral blood TRB repertoire composition and diversity were associated with ART initiation and durable HIV suppression. No cross-contamination during QIAcube processing was shown when test extractions of a monoclonal T-cell line were performed alongside over 25 polyclonal samples. About 40% of the 30 participants with HIV were female. A total of 150 to 200 cryopreserved PBMC samples came from approximately 30 adults with confirmed HIV infection and were collected serially over a mean of roughly six years (range 1-12).

Comments on this clone: Its recognized antigen is unknown. One base away there is no much larger clone; base qualities are not given.

There are 13 amino acids in the CDR3, from cysteine to phenylalanine inclusive. Only the CDR3 portion is preserved as DNA: 39 bases, with reading frame beginning at the first base. V and J are truncated by 2 bases and 0 bases respectively, leaving an intervening sequence of 6 bases. Based on the germline V gene, the CDR1 and CDR2 sequences are SGHTS and YDEGEE. To be included, a participant needed at least one PBMC sample from before ART initiation plus at least two post-ART samples. All participants with HIV were treated in the United States of America. Before DNA extraction, cryopreserved samples containing roughly 1-11 million PBMC were thawed and washed. At the time of the earliest PBMC sample for each participant with HIV, ages ranged from roughly 23 to 55 years. PBMC samples from each participant spanned 1-4 timepoints before ART initiation and 2-8 timepoints after ART initiation, with a median of 7 samples. For every participant, serial HIV viral load, CD4+ T-cell count, ART history and demographic data were obtained. A Qiagen kit on a QIAcube was used to extract genomic DNA from unsorted PBMC, with samples processed in batches of 12.

Broader findings and caveats from the paper: Unsorted PBMC were profiled instead of sorted CD4+ and CD8+ T cells because pre-ART samples had limited cell numbers. Owing to limited PBMC availability, only the TCR beta chain was sequenced, without alpha chain pairing. The samples span the years 2004 to 2017, and the ART regimens used may be less effective than current regimens. No data were available on ART adherence, viral resistance or therapy changes, limiting inferences about post-ART repertoire changes. Starting ART was linked to a significant rise in TRB diversity, yet even with long-term ART the diversity remained significantly lower than in transplant donor controls. Expanded TRB clones identified before ART initiation dominated the repertoire at all time points, although this dominance fluctuated and declined in many PLHIV after ART. HIV repertoires had narrower CDR3 length ranges than controls, and the network structure suggested an antigen-experienced repertoire that shifted only slightly toward naive after ART.

The immunoSEQ hsTCRB v3.0 assay was used at survey level resolution to sequence the TRB variable region. The targeted TRB sequencing depth was about 40,000-50,000 T-cell genomes per sample. TRB libraries were pooled and sequenced on an Illumina MiSeq using a v3 150-cycle kit. The authors' analysis ran thus. Repertoire analysis was run in R within a reproducible Nextflow workflow that covered QC, data transformation and analysis. LymphoSeq2, an R package for exploring AIRR-Seq data, was used to implement custom analyses. Several samples yielding fewer than 5000 total TRB sequences were excluded, leaving 150 to 200 analyzed HIV repertoires. Among the 170 to 200 HIV repertoires that were kept, 59 were collected before ART initiation and more than 120 were collected after ART initiation. Repertoires were downsampled to 5000 TRB nucleotide sequences, with summary statistics averaged over 100 downsampling iterations. TRB sequences were retained for analysis only if CDR3 regions of at least seven amino acids were present. Two measures captured diversity: a Shannon entropy-derived clonality score and the Gini coefficient. In the repertoire networks, any two of the top 5000 CDR3 amino acid sequences were linked whenever the two sequences differed by an edit distance of one. For TRB CDR3 amino acid sequences, antigen specificity groups and MHC restriction were predicted with GLIPH2. Known CMV, EBV, HIV or tissue antigen associations were flagged by matching CDR3 amino acid sequences against VDJdb and McPAS-TCR. Pre-ART, post-ART and control groups were compared with Wilcoxon signed-rank tests and Holm-Bonferroni correction. TCRdb took this table from immuneACCESS and kept in-frame rearrangements with V and J called. Such tables lack part of the clones; where checked against another copy, unresolved V genes explain under half of the gap, and the rest is unexplained. V and J calls and clone size are given by that table; D and trimming were obtained from the DNA. This sample comprises roughly 28,000 clones, approximately 78% of them detected only once. Of the sample, more than 7.5% is held by the ten largest clones.

The sample in question was unsorted PBMCs, obtained 3 years after starting antiretroviral therapy. The V and J genes are TRBV5-8 and TRBJ2-7, with no confidently assigned D gene. The sequence came from a man aged 35 to 55 with HIV. The CDR3 has the sequence CASSLQSSYEQYF. The DNA reads TGTGCCAGCAGCTTACAGAGCTCCTACGAGCAGTACTTC.